One and the same sample provided the 11 T cell receptor beta chains below, sequenced in a study of shared clonotypes between healthy human individuals. The naive CD8 subset, CD45RO-negative cells positively selected for CCR7, excluded terminally differentiated effector memory CD45RA+ cells. Sequencing was performed with immunoSEQ multiplex PCR; in TCRdb, only in-frame clones are kept and a portion is missing. The data contain some 2.1 million clones, around 93% of them singletons. The sample comprised naive CD8+ T cells from PBMCs. The receptors were sampled from a man between 18 and 35 years old in good health. Some clones in this sample may be carry-over from other donors' samples.

The chain combines TRBV19 with TRBJ1-2; D uncertain. The CDR3 is 14 residues long. The germline V gene has CDR1 LNHDA and CDR2 SQIVND (reference sequence). In DNA, the CDR3 is TGTGCGACGTGGCGCGGCGTGACTAACTATGGCTACACCTTC. Its translation: CATWRGVTNYGYTF.

The chain has TRBV15 and TRBJ2-7; D may correspond to TRBD1 or TRBD2 (5 bases each). In germline, CDR1 is LNHNV, CDR2 YYDKDF (reference sequence). V shed 5 bases and J shed 4 bases, with 18 bases lying between them. The length of the CDR3 is 15 residues. CDR3: CATSRAAGPGYEQYF. CDR3 sequence (DNA): TGTGCCACCAGCCGAGCGGCAGGGCCAGGGTACGAGCAGTACTTC.

On this clone itself: This sample also contains other DNA sequences that code for the same CDR3. This sequence joins TRBV28 and TRBJ1-2; D might be TRBD1 (5 bases). The CDR3 sequence is 14 residues long. Trimming pared 2 bases from V and 4 bases from J, leaving 11 bases between. The germline V gene encodes CDR1 MDHEN and CDR2 SYDVKM. DNA for the CDR3: TGTGCCAGCAGTTTAGGGCAGGGCCTCTATGGCTACACCTTC. This translates into CASSLGQGLYGYTF.

CDR3 DNA sequence: TGTGCCAGTAAACATAGCGGGAGGGCCGAGCAGTACTTC. The encoded protein is CASKHSGRAEQYF. J is TRBJ2-7 and V is TRBV7-9; 11 bases agree with TRBD2. Germline CDR1 is SEHNR and CDR2 is FQNEAQ (reference sequence). This CDR3 has 13 amino acids. Trimming took 9 bases from V and 6 from J; bases not matched to a gene: 7.

The chain is built from TRBV4-1 and TRBJ2-5, with TRBD2 identical over 14 bases. Per the germline V gene, CDR1 is MGHRA and CDR2 is YSYEKL. Trimming at V came to 2 bases and at J to 5 bases, leaving 7 bases not matched to a gene. The CDR3 extends over 17 amino acids. The DNA of the CDR3 is TGCGCCAGCAGCCAACAGGGACTAGCGGGAGTTCAGGAGACCCAGTACTTC. Encoded protein: CASSQQGLAGVQETQYF.

Regarding this clone: This specimen includes other DNA sequences encoding the same CDR3. The chain combines TRBV5-1 with TRBJ1-2; D is ambiguous. In germline, CDR1 is SGHRS, CDR2 YFSETQ. There are 11 residues in the CDR3. Trimming cost V 4 bases and J 6 bases, with 7 bases left between them. This CDR3 is CASSGGDGYTF. The CDR3, as DNA: TGCGCCAGCAGCGGCGGGGATGGCTACACCTTC.

The V gene is TRBV27, the J gene TRBJ2-7, with TRBD1 matching 8 bases. V was clipped by 5 bases and J by 8 bases; unmatched bases: 11. This CDR3 is built from 14 residues. In germline, CDR1 is MNHEY, CDR2 SMNVEV (reference sequence). CDR3 amino acids: CASSLDRVGRKQYF. In DNA, the CDR3 is TGTGCCAGCAGTCTGGACAGGGTGGGTCGGAAGCAGTACTTC.

V usage is TRBV19 and J usage is TRBJ2-7; TRBD2 matches at 9 bases. Germline V CDR1 and CDR2: LNHDA, SQIVND (reference sequence). The V gene end was trimmed by 5 bases and the J gene end by 2 bases; junction bases not matched to a gene: 7. This CDR3 spans 15 amino acids. The CDR3 reads CASSPVAGVAYEQYF. CDR3 coding DNA: TGTGCCAGTAGTCCAGTAGCGGGAGTGGCCTACGAGCAGTACTTC. Variable domain in full (rest from reference TRBV19 and TRBJ2-7): DGGITQSPKYLFRKEGQNVTLSCEQNLNHDAMYWYRQDPGQGLRLIYYSQIVNDFQKGDIAEGYSVSREKKESFPLTVTSAQKNPTAFYLCASSPVAGVAYEQYFGPGTRLTVT.

This chain uses TRBV28 with TRBJ1-1; TRBD1 might be the D (5 bases). The CDR3 totals 13 residues. V dropped 5 bases and J dropped 5 bases, with 12 bases sitting between them. Germline assignment: CDR1 MDHEN and CDR2 SYDVKM. The CDR3 coding sequence is TGTGCCAGCAGTGCAACCAGGGTGACTGAAGCTTTCTTT. Translated: CASSATRVTEAFF.

This clone was observed once. The V and J genes are TRBV7-9 and TRBJ2-7, with TRBD1 as a possible D gene (5 bases). The CDR3 consists of 16 residues. Germline V gives CDR1 SEHNR, CDR2 FQNEAQ (reference sequence). V was cut by 5 bases and J by 1 base, with 18 bases left in between. CDR3 loop: CASSPNAGLRSYEQYF. The CDR3 DNA sequence: TGTGCCAGCAGCCCAAACGCAGGGTTGAGGTCCTACGAGCAGTACTTC.

V and J are TRBV27 and TRBJ1-2, with 9 positions matching TRBD1. CDR3 length equals 14 residues. Per germline, CDR1 MNHEY and CDR2 SMNVEV (reference sequence). With V trimmed by 5 bases and J by 8 bases, 9 bases remained unmatched. CDR3 nucleotides: TGTGCCAGCAGTGCCACCGGGACAGGGTACGGCTACACCTTC. Its protein product is CASSATGTGYGYTF.